A single sample gave rise to the 10 T cell receptor beta chains below, sequenced in a study of blood T cell repertoires in COVID-19. Repertoires were generated with immunoSEQ multiplex PCR, while TCRdb's copy carries only in-frame clones and drops some. The sample has 70,000 or so clones; roughly 85% are singletons. Sequencing was performed on peripheral blood. All receptors derive from an elderly woman with acute or convalescent COVID-19.

The CDR3, as DNA: TGTGCCAGCAGCCAAGGTGACGGGTGGGATAATTCACCCCTCCACTTT. Its translation: CASSQGDGWDNSPLHF. This rearrangement joins TRBV4-2 to TRBJ1-6; D uncertain. CDR1 LGHNA and CDR2 YNFKEQ come from the germline V gene. V was shortened by 1 base and J by 5 bases, with 12 bases between the two germline ends. This CDR3 has 16 amino acids.

The sample holds one count of this clone. V is TRBV19 and J is TRBJ1-3; TRBD1 aligns across 8 bases. The germline V gene encodes CDR1 LNHDA and CDR2 SQIVND (reference sequence). The J segment lost 0 bases and the V segment lost 6 bases, leaving 16 bases of the junction unmatched. The CDR3 runs to 19 residues. For the CDR3, the DNA is TGTGCCAGTAGGCAGAAGAATACAGGGGGAGGGAACTCTGGAAACACCATATATTTT. Protein sequence: CASRQKNTGGGNSGNTIYF. Full variable domain (rest looked up from reference TRBV19 and TRBJ1-3): DGGITQSPKYLFRKEGQNVTLSCEQNLNHDAMYWYRQDPGQGLRLIYYSQIVNDFQKGDIAEGYSVSREKKESFPLTVTSAQKNPTAFYLCASRQKNTGGGNSGNTIYFGEGSWLTVV.

This clone was seen a single time. The V and J genes are TRBV9 and TRBJ2-2, with a possible D match to TRBD2 (6 bases). The V end lost 2 bases, the J end lost 4 bases, and 12 bases lay between the germline ends. The V gene's germline CDR1 is SGDLS and CDR2 YYNGEE. This CDR3 is 15 amino acids long. The CDR3 protein is CASSVAGMGTGELFF. The CDR3, as DNA: TGTGCCAGCAGCGTCGCGGGAATGGGCACCGGGGAGCTGTTTTTT.

The V and J genes are TRBV2 and TRBJ2-2; 9 bases match TRBD2. The CDR3 runs to 15 residues. Germline CDR1 is SNHLY and CDR2 is FYNNEI. V shed 4 bases, J shed 5 bases, and the junction held 5 bases outside the gene matches. The CDR3 region is CASSGGLAGTGELFF. In DNA form, the CDR3 reads TGTGCCAGCAGTGGCGGTCTAGCGGGGACCGGGGAGCTGTTTTTT.

The chain recombines TRBV5-1 with TRBJ1-1; D gene ambiguous. V gave up 2 bases and J gave up 1 base, with 12 bases separating them. This CDR3 comprises 15 residues. Germline V gene sequence: CDR1 SGHRS, CDR2 YFSETQ. The CDR3 nucleotides are TGCGCCAGCAGCTTACCCCAGGTCCCGAACACTGAAGCTTTCTTT. This translates into CASSLPQVPNTEAFF.

In its sample, this clone was seen once. The chain combines TRBV25-1 with TRBJ1-1, with TRBD1 matching over 7 bases. Germline V gene lookup returns CDR1 MGHDK and CDR2 SYGVNS. The CDR3 runs 15 residues. V shed 0 bases, J shed 4 bases, and the junction held 5 bases outside the gene matches. DNA of the CDR3: TGTGCCAGCAGTGAATATAAGAGGGGGCCCACTGAAGCTTTCTTT. This encodes CASSEYKRGPTEAFF. The full variable domain, with the rest looked up from reference TRBV25-1 and TRBJ1-1, is EADIYQTPRYLVIGTGKKITLECSQTMGHDKMYWYQQDPGMELHLIHYSYGVNSTEKGDLSSESTVSRIRTEHFPLTLESARPSHTSQYLCASSEYKRGPTEAFFGQGTRLTVV.

The rearrangement uses TRBV9 and TRBJ1-1; no definite D call. From germline, CDR1 is SGDLS and CDR2 YYNGEE. The length of the CDR3 is 13 residues. Trimming shortened V by 0 bases and J by 5 bases, and 8 bases separated the two germline ends. In nucleotides, the CDR3 is TGTGCCAGCAGCGTAGATTCCGGGACTGAAGCTTTCTTT. Protein sequence: CASSVDSGTEAFF.

The chain has TRBV19 and TRBJ1-4; D is unresolved. The CDR3 has 15 residues. V was pared by 5 bases and J by 5 bases, with 15 bases between. Germline V CDR1 and CDR2: LNHDA, SQIVND (reference sequence). The CDR3 here is CASSPQEGFNEKLFF. As DNA, the CDR3 is TGTGCCAGTAGTCCCCAGGAGGGATTCAATGAAAAACTGTTTTTT. Using reference TRBV19 and TRBJ1-4 for the parts outside the CDR3, the full variable domain is DGGITQSPKYLFRKEGQNVTLSCEQNLNHDAMYWYRQDPGQGLRLIYYSQIVNDFQKGDIAEGYSVSREKKESFPLTVTSAQKNPTAFYLCASSPQEGFNEKLFFGSGTQLSVL.

This chain links TRBV18 with TRBJ2-2; D is ambiguous. The CDR3 contains 13 residues. Germline CDR1 is KGHSH and CDR2 is LQKENI. The V end was cut by 0 bases, the J end by 4 bases, with 3 bases between. CDR3 residues: CASSPPSTGELFF. The DNA of the CDR3 is TGTGCCAGCTCACCACCTAGCACCGGGGAGCTGTTTTTT.

This clone appeared a single time. The chain links TRBV28 to TRBJ1-2; maybe TRBD1 (5 bases). V was trimmed by 5 bases and J by 4 bases, leaving 11 bases between them. Germline CDR1 and CDR2: MDHEN and SYDVKM. This CDR3 region has 13 residues. The CDR3 DNA is TGTGCCAGCAGTCGTTCCGGGGGCTATGGCTACACCTTC. Encoded protein: CASSRSGGYGYTF.